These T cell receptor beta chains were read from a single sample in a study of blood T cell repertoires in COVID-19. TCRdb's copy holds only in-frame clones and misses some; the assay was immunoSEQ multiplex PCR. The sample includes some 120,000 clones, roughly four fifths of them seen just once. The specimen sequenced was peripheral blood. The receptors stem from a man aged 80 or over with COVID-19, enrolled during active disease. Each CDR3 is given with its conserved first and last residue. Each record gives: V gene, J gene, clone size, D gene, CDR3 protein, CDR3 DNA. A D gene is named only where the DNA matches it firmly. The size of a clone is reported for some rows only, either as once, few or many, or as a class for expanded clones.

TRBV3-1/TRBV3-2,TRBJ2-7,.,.,CASSQQDIGRGQYF,TGTGCCAGCAGCCAACAGGACATCGGGCGGGGGCAGTACTTC
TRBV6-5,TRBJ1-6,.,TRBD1,CASSYGGQGNSPLHF,TGTGCCAGCAGTTACGGTGGACAGGGAAATTCACCCCTCCACTTT
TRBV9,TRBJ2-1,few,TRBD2,CASSVGGSGSSYNEQFF,TGTGCCAGCAGCGTAGGCGGTAGCGGGAGCTCCTACAATGAGCAGTTCTTC
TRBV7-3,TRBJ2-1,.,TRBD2,CASSLTLAGGGDEQFF,TGTGCCAGCAGCTTAACCCTAGCGGGAGGGGGCGATGAGCAGTTCTTC
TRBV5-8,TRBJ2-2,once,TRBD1,CASSRQGASGELFF,TGTGCCAGCAGCAGACAGGGGGCGTCCGGGGAGCTGTTTTTT
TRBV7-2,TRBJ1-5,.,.,CASSLTGSSNQPQHF,TGTGCCAGCAGCTTAACAGGGAGTAGCAATCAGCCCCAGCATTTT
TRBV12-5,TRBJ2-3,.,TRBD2,CASGLTSGGGRGTDTQYF,TGTGCTAGTGGCCTCACTAGCGGGGGCGGTCGGGGCACAGATACGCAGTATTTT
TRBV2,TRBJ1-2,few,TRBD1,CASSTGGGYTF,TGTGCCAGCAGTACAGGGGGCGGCTACACCTTC
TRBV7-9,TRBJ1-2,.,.,CASSPSELYGYTF,TGTGCCAGCAGCCCCTCCGAGCTCTATGGCTACACCTTC
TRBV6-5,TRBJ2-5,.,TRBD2,CATEPGLAAQETQYF,TGTGCCACCGAACCAGGACTAGCGGCCCAAGAGACCCAGTACTTC
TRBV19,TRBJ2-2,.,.,CASRQANTGELFF,TGTGCCAGTAGACAGGCGAACACCGGGGAGCTGTTTTTT
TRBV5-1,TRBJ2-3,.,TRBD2,CASTIAGAGTQYF,TGCGCCAGTACAATAGCGGGAGCAGGTACGCAGTATTTT
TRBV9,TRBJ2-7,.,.,CASSVESFPPSGEQYF,TGTGCCAGCAGCGTAGAAAGTTTCCCCCCCTCAGGAGAGCAGTACTTC
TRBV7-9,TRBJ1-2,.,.,CASSSGVNYGYTF,TGTGCCAGCAGCTCAGGGGTAAACTATGGCTACACCTTC
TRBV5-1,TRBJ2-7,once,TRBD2,CASSRTSVFSYEQYF,TGCGCCAGCAGCCGGACTAGCGTTTTCTCCTACGAGCAGTACTTC
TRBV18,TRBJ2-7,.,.,CASSPSQGLADSSYEQYF,TGTGCCAGCTCACCTTCTCAGGGGCTAGCGGATTCATCCTACGAGCAGTACTTC
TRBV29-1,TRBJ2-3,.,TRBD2,CSVEASGGTDTQYF,TGCAGCGTTGAAGCTAGCGGAGGCACAGATACGCAGTATTTT
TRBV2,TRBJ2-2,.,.,CASRAQGHNTGELFF,TGTGCCAGCAGGGCTCAGGGGCATAACACCGGGGAGCTGTTTTTT
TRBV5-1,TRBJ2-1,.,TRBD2,CASSLATSGNEQFF,TGCGCCAGCAGCTTGGCGACTAGCGGCAATGAGCAGTTCTTC
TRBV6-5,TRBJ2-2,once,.,CASSAWTASTGELFF,TGTGCCAGCAGCGCTTGGACAGCGAGCACCGGGGAGCTGTTTTTT
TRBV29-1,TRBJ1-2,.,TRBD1,CSVGADDREVGGYTF,TGCAGCGTTGGGGCGGATGACAGGGAGGTGGGCGGCTACACCTTC
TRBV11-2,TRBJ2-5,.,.,CASSPAVIETQYF,TGTGCCAGCAGTCCCGCGGTCATAGAGACCCAGTACTTC
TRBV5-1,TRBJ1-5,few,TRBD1,CASSFLPGQGQPQHF,TGCGCCAGCAGCTTCCTCCCGGGACAGGGACAGCCCCAGCATTTT
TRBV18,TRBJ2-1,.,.,CASSRNGVREQFF,TGTGCCAGCTCACGTAACGGGGTGCGGGAGCAGTTCTTC
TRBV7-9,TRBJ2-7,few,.,CASSLGREQYEQYF,TGTGCCAGCAGCTTGGGCAGAGAACAGTACGAGCAGTACTTC
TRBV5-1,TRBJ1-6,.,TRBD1,CASSPLPAGTGNSPLHF,TGCGCCAGCAGCCCCCTACCTGCCGGGACAGGAAATTCACCCCTCCACTTT
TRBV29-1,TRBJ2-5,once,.,CSVLRETQYF,TGCAGCGTCCTGAGAGAGACCCAGTACTTC
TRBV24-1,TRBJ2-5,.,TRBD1,CATSDQGQGGETQYF,TGTGCCACCAGTGATCAAGGACAGGGTGGCGAGACCCAGTACTTC
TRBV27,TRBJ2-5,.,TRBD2,CASSLTSGAGAQYF,TGTGCCAGCAGTTTAACTAGCGGGGCGGGGGCCCAGTACTTC
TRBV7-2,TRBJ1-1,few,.,CASSLVAGILNTEAFF,TGTGCCAGCAGCTTAGTTGCCGGGATCTTGAACACTGAAGCTTTCTTT
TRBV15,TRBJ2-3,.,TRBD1,CATSSGGNGGQGPDTQYF,TGTGCCACCAGCAGTGGGGGGAATGGAGGACAGGGGCCAGATACGCAGTATTTT
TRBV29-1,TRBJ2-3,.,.,CSAQGGTDTQYF,TGCAGCGCCCAAGGGGGCACAGATACGCAGTATTTT
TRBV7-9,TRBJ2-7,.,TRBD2,CASSQRTSGYEQYF,TGTGCCAGCAGCCAAAGGACTAGCGGCTACGAGCAGTACTTC
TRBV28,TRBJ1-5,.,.,CASSQENNRPQHF,TGTGCCAGCAGCCAAGAAAACAATCGGCCCCAGCATTTT
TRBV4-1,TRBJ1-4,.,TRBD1,CASSLAGTGATNEKLFF,TGCGCCAGCAGCCTGGCCGGGACAGGAGCAACTAATGAAAAACTGTTTTTT
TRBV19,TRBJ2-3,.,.,CASSNPDTDTQYF,TGTGCCAGTAGTAATCCAGACACAGATACGCAGTATTTT